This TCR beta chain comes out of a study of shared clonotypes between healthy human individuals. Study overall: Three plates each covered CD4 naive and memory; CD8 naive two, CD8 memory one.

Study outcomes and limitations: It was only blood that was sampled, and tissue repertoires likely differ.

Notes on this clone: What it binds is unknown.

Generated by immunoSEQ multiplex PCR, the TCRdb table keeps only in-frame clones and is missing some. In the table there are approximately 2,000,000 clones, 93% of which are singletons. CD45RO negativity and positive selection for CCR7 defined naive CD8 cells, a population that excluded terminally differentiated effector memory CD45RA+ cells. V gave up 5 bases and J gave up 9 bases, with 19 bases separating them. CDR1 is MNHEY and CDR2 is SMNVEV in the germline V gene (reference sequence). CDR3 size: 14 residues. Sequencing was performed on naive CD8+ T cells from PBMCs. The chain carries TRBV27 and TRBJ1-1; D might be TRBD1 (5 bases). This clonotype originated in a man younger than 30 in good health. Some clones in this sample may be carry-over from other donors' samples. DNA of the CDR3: TGTGCCAGCAGTCCCGGAGGGGCCGGTACCCAAGCTTTCTTT. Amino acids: CASSPGGAGTQAFF.